This TCR beta chain was retrieved from a study of OX40 agonist ivuxolimab in advanced cancers. Points from the study as a whole: At 0.1 to 3.0 mg/kg, CD4+ and CD8+ blood T cells expanded clonally by week 6.

V shed 8 bases and J shed 4 bases, with 7 bases lying between them. The CDR3 runs to 11 residues. Germline V gene sequence: CDR1 SNHLY, CDR2 FYNNEI. Libraries were prepared by immunoSEQ multiplex PCR; TCRdb keeps only in-frame clonotypes and omits some of them. The data show approximately 100,000 clones, approximately 90% seen once. On this clone itself: Its antigen remains unknown.

The input for sequencing was CD4+ or CD8+ T cells sorted from blood, taken in a trial of the OX40 agonist ivuxolimab. V is TRBV2 and J is TRBJ2-3; D is undetermined. This receptor was taken from an adult with an advanced solid tumor such as melanoma, head and neck, liver or kidney cancer. The CDR3 bases are TGTGCCAGCTATGAGCCAGATACGCAGTATTTT. Protein: CASYEPDTQYF.